These 16 T cell receptor beta chains were all obtained from the same sample, sequenced in a study of long-term antiretroviral therapy in people with HIV. Runs used v3.0 of the immunoSEQ assay and were done at survey level. Here immunoSEQ multiplex PCR was the method, and the copy in TCRdb shows in-frame clones only, minus some. The sample holds tens of thousands of clones, approximately 82% seen once. Sample: unsorted PBMCs, taken 0.5 years after starting antiretroviral therapy. The receptors were sampled from a man in his late teens or twenties with HIV.

This chain connects TRBV11-3 to TRBJ2-2, with 11 nucleotides matching TRBD1. V lost 5 bases, J lost 4 bases, and 12 bases stayed unmatched. CDR1 SGHNT and CDR2 YENEEA come from the germline V gene. This CDR3 is built from 18 residues. Here the CDR3 reads CASSHPSTGTGGTGELFF. CDR3 nucleotide sequence: TGTGCCAGCAGCCACCCTTCGACGGGGACAGGGGGCACCGGGGAGCTGTTTTTT.

This clone has a handful of counts. This chain joins TRBV7-7 and TRBJ2-1; TRBD2 matches at 7 bases. Germline V gene data show CDR1 as SSHAT and CDR2 as FNYEAQ (reference sequence). V lost 2 bases to trimming and J lost 9 bases; unmatched junction nucleotides: 1. The CDR3 extends over 12 amino acids. The CDR3 here is CASSLREGEQFF. In nucleotides, the CDR3 is TGTGCCAGCAGCTTAAGGGAGGGTGAGCAGTTCTTC. Supplemented by reference TRBV7-7 and TRBJ2-1, the full variable domain reads GAGVSQSPRYKVTKRGQDVTLRCDPISSHATLYWYQQALGQGPEFLTYFNYEAQPDKSGLPSDRFSAERPEGSISTLTIQRTEQRDSAMYRCASSLREGEQFFGPGTRLTVL.

This chain connects TRBV25-1 to TRBJ1-2, with D tentatively TRBD1 (5 bases). The CDR3 has 12 amino acids. Trimming left V 5 bases short and J 10 bases short, with 14 bases between. CDR1 MGHDK and CDR2 SYGVNS come from the germline V gene. CDR3 coding DNA: TGTGCCAGCAGTCGAGGGGCGCAAGTCTACACCTTC. Residues: CASSRGAQVYTF.

The genes are TRBV21-1 and TRBJ1-5. TRBV21-1 is labeled a pseudogene. The CDR3 runs to 14 residues. The CDR3 DNA follows: TGTGCCAGCACCAAGCCAGACCTCCATCAGCCCCAGCATTTT. Amino acids: CASTKPDLHQPQHF.

The chain employs TRBV10-2 and TRBJ1-1, with 9 positions matching TRBD1. CDR1 and CDR2 (germline): WSHSY, SAAADI. V lost 3 bases to trimming and J lost 7 bases; unmatched junction nucleotides: 3. The CDR3 loop spans 13 amino acids. This CDR3 reads CASSEQGASEAFF. As DNA, the CDR3 is TGCGCCAGCAGTGAACAGGGGGCCAGTGAAGCTTTCTTT.

The chain carries TRBV18 and TRBJ1-5; D ambiguous. V lost 2 bases and J 0 bases, leaving 5 bases between the germline ends. Germline assignment: CDR1 KGHSH and CDR2 LQKENI. This CDR3 region has 14 residues. DNA for the CDR3: TGTGCCAGCTCACCAGGGCCTAGCAATCAGCCCCAGCATTTT. Translation: CASSPGPSNQPQHF. The entire variable domain, with the rest obtained from reference TRBV18 and TRBJ1-5, is as follows: NAGVMQNPRHLVRRRGQEARLRCSPMKGHSHVYWYRQLPEEGLKFMVYLQKENIIDESGMPKERFSAEFPKEGPSILRIQQVVRGDSAAYFCASSPGPSNQPQHFGDGTRLSIL.

The chain carries TRBV14 and TRBJ2-7; no reliable D call. V was clipped by 1 base and J by 4 bases, with 2 bases between them. The germline gives CDR1 SGHDN, CDR2 FVKESK. This CDR3 region has 11 residues. The CDR3: CASSQGYEQYF. The CDR3 DNA reads TGTGCCAGCAGCCAAGGTTACGAGCAGTACTTC.

The gene calls are TRBV2 and TRBJ1-4; no definite D call. The CDR3 length is 14 residues. V was pared by 2 bases and J by 5 bases, with 9 bases between. Germline loops: CDR1 SNHLY, CDR2 FYNNEI. CDR3 amino acids: CASSERQMNEKLFF. As DNA, the CDR3 is TGTGCCAGCAGTGAAAGGCAGATGAATGAAAAACTGTTTTTT.

The chain is built from TRBV6-5 and TRBJ1-2; D remains ambiguous. The V and J ends lost 0 bases and 5 bases respectively, with 4 bases between them. This CDR3 is 12 amino acids long. In germline, CDR1 is MNHEY, CDR2 SVGAGI. The CDR3 loop reads CASSYSGYGYTF. CDR3 DNA sequence: TGTGCCAGCAGTTACTCTGGGTATGGCTACACCTTC.

The rearrangement links TRBV28 to TRBJ2-7; 7 bases match TRBD1. Germline CDR1 reads MDHEN; CDR2 reads SYDVKM. Trimming took 5 bases from V and 5 from J; bases not matched to a gene: 12. The length of the CDR3 is 15 residues. The CDR3 reads CASSPPGRGRNEQYF. The CDR3 nucleotides read TGTGCCAGCAGTCCTCCAGGCAGGGGGAGAAACGAGCAGTACTTC.

This chain links TRBV5-6 with TRBJ1-5, with 11 bases identical to TRBD1. In germline, CDR1 is SGHDT, CDR2 YYEEEE. The CDR3 contains 16 residues. Losses at the gene ends were 0 bases for V and 4 bases for J; bases not matched to a gene: 3. CDR3 in DNA: TGTGCCAGCAGCTTGGCCGGGACAGGGGGTAATCAGCCCCAGCATTTT. Translating it yields CASSLAGTGGNQPQHF.

This chain joins TRBV20-1 and TRBJ2-1; 7 nucleotides agree with TRBD1. Germline assignment: CDR1 DFQATT and CDR2 SNEGSKA (reference sequence). The CDR3 spans 11 residues. V gave up 4 bases and J gave up 6 bases; unmatched junction bases: 0. The CDR3 loop reads CSATGGNEQFF. The CDR3 coding sequence is TGCAGTGCTACAGGGGGCAATGAGCAGTTCTTC.

The rearrangement uses TRBV4-2 and TRBJ2-7, with D perhaps being TRBD1 or TRBD2 (5 bases each). CDR3 length equals 15 residues. V dropped 1 base and J dropped 9 bases, with 19 bases sitting between them. Per germline, CDR1 LGHNA and CDR2 YNFKEQ. The CDR3 loop reads CASSQGDPLLRGQYF. The CDR3 DNA is TGTGCCAGCAGCCAAGGGGACCCCCTACTACGTGGGCAGTACTTC.

This clone was observed once. This chain links TRBV29-1 with TRBJ2-7; 11 nucleotides line up with TRBD2. After removal of 3 bases from V and 2 bases from J, the junction contained 6 bases not matched to a gene. The germline gives CDR1 SQVTM, CDR2 ANQGSEA. CDR3 length equals 15 residues. DNA for the CDR3: TGCAGCGTTGAGTTACTAGCGGGAGTGACCTACGAGCAGTACTTC. Its protein is CSVELLAGVTYEQYF.

The V call is TRBV7-2, the J call TRBJ2-7; D not certain. Per the germline V gene, CDR1 is SGHTA and CDR2 is FQGNSA. Trimming took off 0 bases at V and 0 bases at J, with 9 bases between the two ends. This CDR3 region has 15 residues. In DNA form, the CDR3 reads TGTGCCAGCAGCTTAGCGCAAGTCAGCTCCTACGAGCAGTACTTC. Its protein product is CASSLAQVSSYEQYF.

This clone was seen only once. The rearrangement uses TRBV28 and TRBJ1-4; 7 nucleotides line up with TRBD1. After removal of 2 bases from V and 7 bases from J, the junction contained 4 bases not matched to a gene. CDR3 size: 14 residues. In germline, CDR1 is MDHEN, CDR2 SYDVKM. This chain's CDR3 is CASSLDREGEKLFF. For the CDR3, the DNA is TGTGCCAGCAGTTTAGACAGGGAGGGTGAAAAACTGTTTTTT.